The subject of this entry is one T cell receptor (beta chain). Additional DNA sequences in this sample encode the identical CDR3. This record belongs to a study of control samples from healthy donors and cancer patients. CDR1 MNHNS and CDR2 SASEGT come from the germline V gene. Trimming removed 3 bases at V and 7 bases at J, with 4 bases between. The CDR3 is made up of 11 amino acids. TCRdb keeps only in-frame clones here, not all; method: immunoSEQ multiplex PCR. The table has under 7,500 clones, around 75% seen once; the top ten hold about 17%. The sequenced sample was formalin-fixed, paraffin-embedded tissue. This sequence joins TRBV6-1 and TRBJ1-5, with D unclear. The source of this sequence is a male donor with melanoma. The DNA of the CDR3 is TGTGCCAGCAGTGAGGGGCAGCCCCAGCATTTT. Protein product: CASSEGQPQHF.